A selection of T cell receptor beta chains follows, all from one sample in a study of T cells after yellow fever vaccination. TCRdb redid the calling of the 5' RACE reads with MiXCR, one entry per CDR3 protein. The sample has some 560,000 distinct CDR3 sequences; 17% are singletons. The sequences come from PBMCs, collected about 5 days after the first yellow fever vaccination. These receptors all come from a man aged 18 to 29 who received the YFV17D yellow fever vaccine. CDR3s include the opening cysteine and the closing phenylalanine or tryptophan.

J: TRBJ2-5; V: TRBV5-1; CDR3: CASSLLGQGLGETQYF
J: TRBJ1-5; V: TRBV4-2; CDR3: CASSPQGISNQPQHF
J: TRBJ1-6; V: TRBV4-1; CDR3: CASSQETGRSNSPLHF
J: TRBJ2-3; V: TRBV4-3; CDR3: CASSQDVTDTQYF
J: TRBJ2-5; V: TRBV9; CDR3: CASSPWGGETQYF
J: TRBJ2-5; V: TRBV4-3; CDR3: CASSQDYSRGRETQYF
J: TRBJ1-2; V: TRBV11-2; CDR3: CASSLGYRGGYTF
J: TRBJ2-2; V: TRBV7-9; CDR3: CASSSTVYRTGELFF
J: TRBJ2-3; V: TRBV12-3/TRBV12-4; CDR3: CASSWDGGRGEDTQYF
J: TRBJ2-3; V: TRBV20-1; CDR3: CSAPYTSWGFADTQYF
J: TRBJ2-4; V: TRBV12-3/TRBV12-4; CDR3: CASSFSGGGNIQYF
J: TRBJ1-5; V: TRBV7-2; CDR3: CASSFSGTGGNQPQHF
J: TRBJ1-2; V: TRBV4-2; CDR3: CASSQERGLGGYTF
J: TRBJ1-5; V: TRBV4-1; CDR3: CASSQENRASQPQHF
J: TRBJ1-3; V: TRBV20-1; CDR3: CRPYPRGETGNTIYF
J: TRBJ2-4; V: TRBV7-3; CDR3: CASSLTGGGGNIQYF
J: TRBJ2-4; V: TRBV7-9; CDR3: CASSLEGASSAKNIQYF
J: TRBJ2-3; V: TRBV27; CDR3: CASSLRTAPGFTDTQYF
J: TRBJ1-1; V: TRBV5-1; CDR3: CASSLAGGLNTEAFF
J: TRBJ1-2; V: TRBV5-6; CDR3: CASSLISWGPTNNYGYTF
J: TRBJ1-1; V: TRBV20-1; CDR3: CSASSRGTEAFF
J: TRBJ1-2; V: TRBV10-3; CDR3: CAISESIQVIDYGYTF
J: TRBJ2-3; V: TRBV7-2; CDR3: CASSLAPGVSTDTQYF
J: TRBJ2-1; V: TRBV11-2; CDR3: CASSFGVLGRTDEQFF
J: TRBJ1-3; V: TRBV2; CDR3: CTCRPVYRGLSSGNTIYF
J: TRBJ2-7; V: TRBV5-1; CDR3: CASSLVRDRGTYEQYF
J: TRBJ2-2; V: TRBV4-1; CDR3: CASSQARGTGELFF
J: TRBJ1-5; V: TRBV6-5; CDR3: CASSYSSYSNQPQHF
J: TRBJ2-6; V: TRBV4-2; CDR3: CASSQAGGGAGANVLTF
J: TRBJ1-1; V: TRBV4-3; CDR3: CASSQENTAGSAFF
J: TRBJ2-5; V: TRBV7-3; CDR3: CASSPETGETQYF
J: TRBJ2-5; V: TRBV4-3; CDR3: CASSQDWGAAVETQYF
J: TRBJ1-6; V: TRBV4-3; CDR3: CASSQDHSDYNSPLHF
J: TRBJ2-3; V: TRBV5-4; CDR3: CASSLERGGGTDTQYF
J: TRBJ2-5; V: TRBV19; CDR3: CASKDSSQETQYF
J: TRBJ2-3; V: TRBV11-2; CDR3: CASSFRGLAGWANPDTQYF
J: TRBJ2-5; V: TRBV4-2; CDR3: CASSQLSETQYF
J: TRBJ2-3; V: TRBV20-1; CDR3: CCARVMLAGTTDTQYF
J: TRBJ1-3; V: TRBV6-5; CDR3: CASSYSNGNTIYF
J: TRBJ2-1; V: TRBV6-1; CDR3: CASRSLAGTFEQFF
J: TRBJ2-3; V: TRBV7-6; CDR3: CASSLAAVRPITDTQYF
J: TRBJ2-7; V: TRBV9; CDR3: CASSVLSYEQYF
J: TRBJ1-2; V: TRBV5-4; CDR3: CASSLKGFRGYTF
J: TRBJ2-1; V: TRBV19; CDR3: CASSPGPSQFF
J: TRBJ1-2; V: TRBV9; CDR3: CASSGAAGGGINYGYTF
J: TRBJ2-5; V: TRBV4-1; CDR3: CASSLPGGQETQYF
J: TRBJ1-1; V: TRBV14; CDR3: CASSQHSGAAAFF
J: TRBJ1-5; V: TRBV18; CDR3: CASSPAQDQPQHF
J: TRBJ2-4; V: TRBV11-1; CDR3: CASSSGQGLTKNIQYF
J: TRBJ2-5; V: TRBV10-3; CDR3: CAFSGTTYQETQYF
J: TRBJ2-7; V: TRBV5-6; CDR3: CASSWPESYEQYF
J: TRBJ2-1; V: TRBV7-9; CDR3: CASSLALGRQFF